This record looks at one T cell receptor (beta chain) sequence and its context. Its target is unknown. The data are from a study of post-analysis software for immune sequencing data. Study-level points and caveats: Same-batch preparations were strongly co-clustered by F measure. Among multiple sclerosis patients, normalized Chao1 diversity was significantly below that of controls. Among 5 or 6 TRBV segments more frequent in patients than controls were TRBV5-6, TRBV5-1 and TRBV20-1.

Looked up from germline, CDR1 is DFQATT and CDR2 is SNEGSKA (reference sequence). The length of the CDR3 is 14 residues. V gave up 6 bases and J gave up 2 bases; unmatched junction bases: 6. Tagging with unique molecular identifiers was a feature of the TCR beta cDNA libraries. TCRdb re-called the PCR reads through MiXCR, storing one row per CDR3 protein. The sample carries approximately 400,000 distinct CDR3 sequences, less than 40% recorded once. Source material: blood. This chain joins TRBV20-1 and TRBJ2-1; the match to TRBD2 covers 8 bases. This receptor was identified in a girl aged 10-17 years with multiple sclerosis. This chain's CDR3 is CSARPGGAYNEQFF. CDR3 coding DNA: TGCAGTGCCAGACCCGGGGGGGCCTACAATGAGCAGTTCTTC.